These 16 T cell receptor beta chains share one sample of origin, sequenced in a study of blood T cell repertoires in COVID-19. Assay used: immunoSEQ multiplex PCR; TCRdb lists only in-frame clones, some missing. The sample has some 120,000 clones, about 88% seen once. What was sequenced was peripheral blood. The receptors shown here come from a man aged 60 to 75 with COVID-19, enrolled during active disease.

This sequence joins TRBV19 and TRBJ1-5; D unresolved. Germline V CDR1 and CDR2: LNHDA, SQIVND (reference sequence). CDR3 length equals 13 residues. V gave up 3 bases and J gave up 7 bases, with 10 bases separating them. Here the CDR3 reads CASSIQARQPQHF. Written as DNA, the CDR3 is TGTGCCAGTAGTATCCAGGCGCGACAGCCCCAGCATTTT. Variable domain in full (rest from reference TRBV19 and TRBJ1-5): DGGITQSPKYLFRKEGQNVTLSCEQNLNHDAMYWYRQDPGQGLRLIYYSQIVNDFQKGDIAEGYSVSREKKESFPLTVTSAQKNPTAFYLCASSIQARQPQHFGDGTRLSIL.

This sequence joins TRBV4-1 and TRBJ1-2, with 7 bases fitting TRBD1. This CDR3 is 17 amino acids long. The V gene's germline CDR1 is MGHRA and CDR2 YSYEKL. Unmatched junction bases numbered 18, after V lost 3 bases and J lost 8 bases. The CDR3 DNA sequence: TGCGCCAGCAGCCAGGCCAGGGGGGCAGGGTGGGTTTTCGGCTACACCTTC. Amino acid sequence: CASSQARGAGWVFGYTF.

This chain links TRBV4-1 with TRBJ2-3; 10 nucleotides agree with TRBD2. The CDR3 is 17 amino acids. The germline CDR1 and CDR2 sequences are MGHRA and YSYEKL. Germline trimming cut 1 base from V and 3 bases from J; bases unmatched to any gene: 7. The CDR3 reads CASSQGRLAGGTDTQYF. DNA for the CDR3: TGCGCCAGCAGCCAAGGTCGATTAGCGGGAGGAACAGATACGCAGTATTTT.

There are a few counts of this clone. The genes are TRBV28 and TRBJ2-7; possibly TRBD1 for D (5 bases). This CDR3 is built from 12 residues. Per germline, CDR1 MDHEN and CDR2 SYDVKM. V shed 5 bases and J shed 4 bases, with 9 bases lying between them. The CDR3 coding sequence is TGTGCCAGCAGTGCCAGGGTTTACGAGCAGTACTTC. It translates to CASSARVYEQYF.

V and J are TRBV4-2 and TRBJ2-1, with 7 bases fitting TRBD1. Germline CDR1 and CDR2: LGHNA and YNFKEQ. V trimming: 4 bases; J trimming: 9 bases; junction bases outside the gene matches: 15. The CDR3 consists of 16 residues. This chain's CDR3 is CASSLKNDRAEGEQFF. DNA of the CDR3: TGTGCCAGCAGCCTTAAAAACGACAGGGCCGAAGGTGAGCAGTTCTTC.

Only a few counts were recorded for this clone. This chain connects TRBV30 to TRBJ2-5; tentatively, D is TRBD1 (5 bases). V dropped 0 bases and J dropped 2 bases, with 13 bases sitting between them. This CDR3 comprises 15 residues. The germline gives CDR1 GTSNPN, CDR2 SVGIG (reference sequence). In DNA, the CDR3 is TGTGCCTGGAGTGTAAATAAGGGGATTCAAGAGACCCAGTACTTC. This encodes CAWSVNKGIQETQYF.

This rearrangement joins TRBV7-9 to TRBJ2-7; TRBD1 is a possible D gene (6 bases). CDR1 and CDR2 (germline): SEHNR, FQNEAQ (reference sequence). The CDR3 has 14 amino acids. Trimming stripped 6 bases from V and 5 bases from J, with 17 bases between. The CDR3 coding sequence is TGTGCCAGCAGACATCAGGGGAGTGGAGACGAGCAGTACTTC. As protein: CASRHQGSGDEQYF.

V gene TRBV27 combines with J gene TRBJ2-1; the D gene is possibly TRBD1 (6 bases). CDR3 length: 17 residues. From germline, CDR1 is MNHEY and CDR2 SMNVEV (reference sequence). Trimming cost V 5 bases and J 1 base, with 18 bases left between them. The DNA for the CDR3 is TGTGCCAGCAGTCCGTATACAGGGAGTCGGTCCTACAATGAGCAGTTCTTC. This codes for CASSPYTGSRSYNEQFF.

The chain joins TRBV5-4 to TRBJ1-1, with a tentative D call TRBD1 (6 bases). This CDR3 has 13 residues. With 4 bases removed from V and 7 bases from J, the gap between germline ends came to 14 bases. CDR1 is SGHNT and CDR2 is YYREEE in the germline V gene (reference sequence). The CDR3 DNA is TGTGCCAGCAGCGAAGGACAGAATGGTGAAGCTTTCTTT. Encoded protein: CASSEGQNGEAFF.

The gene calls are TRBV11-3 and TRBJ1-6, with D perhaps matching TRBD1 (6 bases). CDR3 length: 16 amino acids. Trimming stripped 5 bases from V and 5 bases from J, with 16 bases between. CDR1 is SGHNT, CDR2 YENEEA, per germline. CDR3 nucleotide sequence: TGTGCCAGCAGCGACCAAGGGGGGGAGGATAATTCACCCCTCCACTTT. This gives the protein CASSDQGGEDNSPLHF. Using reference TRBV11-3 and TRBJ1-6 for the parts outside the CDR3, the full variable domain is EAGVVQSPRYKIIEKKQPVAFWCNPISGHNTLYWYLQNLGQGPELLIRYENEEAVDDSQLPKDRFSAERLKGVDSTLKIQPAELGDSAVYLCASSDQGGEDNSPLHFGNGTRLTVT.

This clone has a handful of counts. V is TRBV2 and J is TRBJ2-7; a weak D match, TRBD1 (5 bases). Deletions cut 5 bases from V and 4 bases from J, with 15 bases between. The CDR3 covers 14 residues. Germline CDR1 SNHLY, CDR2 FYNNEI. The CDR3 spells CASSYTTTAYEQYF. The CDR3 bases are TGTGCCAGCAGTTATACCACGACAGCGTACGAGCAGTACTTC.

The chain carries TRBV5-1 and TRBJ2-1; TRBD1 might be the D (8 bases). Trimming removed 4 bases from V and 6 bases from J, with 14 bases in between. Germline CDR1 SGHRS, CDR2 YFSETQ. The CDR3 length is 14 residues. CDR3 residues: CASSPDREGNEQFF. As DNA, the CDR3 is TGCGCCAGCAGCCCGGACAGGGAGGGCAATGAGCAGTTCTTC.

This clone appeared once. The V call is TRBV21-1, the J call TRBJ2-6; whether TRBD1, the table's D call, matches the DNA was not checked. TRBV21-1 is tagged as a pseudogene. CDR3 length equals 19 residues. The CDR3 spells CASSNLEQGRPSGANVLTF. DNA for the CDR3: TGTGCCAGCAGCAATCTGGAACAGGGGCGCCCCTCTGGGGCCAACGTCCTGACTTTC.

This clone was counted only a few times. V gene TRBV19 combines with J gene TRBJ2-7; D possibly corresponds to TRBD1 (6 bases). Deletions cut 7 bases from V and 2 bases from J, with 12 bases between. The CDR3 is 13 amino acids. Germline-derived CDR1 and CDR2 are LNHDA and SQIVND (reference sequence). CDR3 sequence: CASIDRNTYEQYF. In nucleotides, the CDR3 is TGTGCCAGTATAGACAGGAATACCTACGAGCAGTACTTC.

For the CDR3, the DNA is TGTGCCAGCAGTCCTCTGGGACAGGGGAGGACTGAAGCTTTCTTT. As protein: CASSPLGQGRTEAFF. The chain recombines TRBV28 with TRBJ1-1, with 10 bases lining up with TRBD1. CDR3 length equals 15 residues. Germline V gene data show CDR1 as MDHEN and CDR2 as SYDVKM. The V segment lost 5 bases and the J segment 5 bases; nucleotides outside the gene matches: 8. Drawing the rest from reference TRBV28 and TRBJ1-1, the complete variable domain is DVKVTQSSRYLVKRTGEKVFLECVQDMDHENMFWYRQDPGLGLRLIYFSYDVKMKEKGDIPEGYSVSREKKERFSLILESASTNQTSMYLCASSPLGQGRTEAFFGQGTRLTVV.

This clone was seen only once. This sequence joins TRBV7-9 and TRBJ2-1, with TRBD2 identical over 7 bases. Germline trimming cut 8 bases from V and 4 bases from J; bases unmatched to any gene: 8. The CDR3 covers 14 residues. Germline lookup yields CDR1 SEHNR and CDR2 FQNEAQ (reference sequence). CDR3 amino acids: CASEGLAEYNEQFF. The CDR3 DNA reads as TGTGCCAGCGAGGGGCTAGCGGAGTACAATGAGCAGTTCTTC.